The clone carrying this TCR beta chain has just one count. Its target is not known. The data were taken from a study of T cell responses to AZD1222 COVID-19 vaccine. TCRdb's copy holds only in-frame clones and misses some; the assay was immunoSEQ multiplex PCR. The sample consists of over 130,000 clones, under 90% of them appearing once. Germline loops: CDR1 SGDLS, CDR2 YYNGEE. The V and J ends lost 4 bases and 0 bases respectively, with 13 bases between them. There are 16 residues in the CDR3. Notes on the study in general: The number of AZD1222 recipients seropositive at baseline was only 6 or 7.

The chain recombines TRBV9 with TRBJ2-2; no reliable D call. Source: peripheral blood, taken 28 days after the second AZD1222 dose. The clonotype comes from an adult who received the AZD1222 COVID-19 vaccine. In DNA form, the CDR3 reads TGTGCCAGCAGCCTTTTCGGCCGCGCGAACACCGGGGAGCTGTTTTTT. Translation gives CASSLFGRANTGELFF.